Shown below are 13 T cell receptor beta chains from a single sample sequenced in a study of T cell responses to AZD1222 COVID-19 vaccine. The data were produced by immunoSEQ multiplex PCR, yet TCRdb's version contains in-frame clones alone and is incomplete. This table has approximately 110,000 clones, 88% appearing once. The sequenced sample was peripheral blood, obtained on day 0 of AZD1222 vaccination. The receptors shown here come from an adult in good health.

The V and J genes are TRBV5-1 and TRBJ2-1, with no clear D. The V gene lost 1 base and the J gene lost 4 bases, with 18 bases spanning the gap. This CDR3 comprises 17 residues. Germline-derived CDR1 and CDR2 are SGHRS and YFSETQ. The CDR3 DNA is TGCGCCAGCAGCTTGTGGGGTCTAGACTCAGGATACAATGAGCAGTTCTTC. Its protein product is CASSLWGLDSGYNEQFF. The full variable domain, completed using reference TRBV5-1 and TRBJ2-1, is KAGVTQTPRYLIKTRGQQVTLSCSPISGHRSVSWYQQTPGQGLQFLFEYFSETQRNKGNFPGRFSGRQFSNSRSEMNVSTLELGDSALYLCASSLWGLDSGYNEQFFGPGTRLTVL.

This clone was seen a handful of times. V gene TRBV13 combines with J gene TRBJ2-7, with TRBD1 as a possible D gene (5 bases). The germline gives CDR1 PRHDT, CDR2 FYEKMQ (reference sequence). This CDR3 is 15 amino acids long. V lost 1 base and J 1 base, leaving 11 bases between the germline ends. CDR3 amino acids: CASSLAGMGSYEQYF. As DNA, the CDR3 is TGTGCCAGCAGCTTAGCAGGGATGGGGTCCTACGAGCAGTACTTC.

The rearrangement links TRBV7-8 to TRBJ1-4; D may be TRBD1 (5 bases). Trimming shortened V by 1 base and J by 4 bases, and 10 bases separated the two germline ends. Germline V gene lookup returns CDR1 SGHVS and CDR2 FQNEAQ. The CDR3 is made up of 15 amino acids. This chain's CDR3 is CASSLGGDLNEKLFF. The CDR3 DNA follows: TGTGCCAGCAGCTTAGGGGGGGACCTTAATGAAAAACTGTTTTTT.

This chain connects TRBV9 to TRBJ1-1, with unresolved D. Deletions cut 7 bases from V and 7 bases from J, with 14 bases between. CDR1 SGDLS and CDR2 YYNGEE come from the germline V gene. The CDR3 consists of 12 residues. CDR3 nucleotide sequence: TGTGCCAGCGGGAGAGTTGGTCGTGAAGCTTTCTTT. It specifies CASGRVGREAFF.

The chain carries TRBV4-3 and TRBJ2-2, with D perhaps given as TRBD1 or TRBD2 (5 bases each). CDR1 and CDR2 from the germline V gene are LGHNA and YSLEER. Between the trimmed V and J ends, which lost 4 bases and 3 bases, there was a span of 18 bases. The CDR3 is 17 amino acids. CDR3 DNA sequence: TGCGCCAGCAGCCCGCCCCCCGCCGGGGCTCACACCGGGGAGCTGTTTTTT. Protein: CASSPPPAGAHTGELFF.

The chain is built from TRBV27 and TRBJ2-5, with D unresolved. The germline V and J ends were trimmed by 3 bases and 2 bases, with 16 bases remaining between them. Germline V gene lookup returns CDR1 MNHEY and CDR2 SMNVEV (reference sequence). This CDR3 is built from 16 residues. CDR3 DNA sequence: TGTGCCAGCAGTTTGAGGAGCTCTACAGCGCAAGAGACCCAGTACTTC. Translation gives CASSLRSSTAQETQYF.

The chain carries TRBV7-2 and TRBJ2-7, with 8 bases identical to TRBD1. The J segment lost 6 bases and the V segment lost 5 bases, leaving 9 bases of the junction unmatched. The CDR3 sequence is 14 residues long. From germline, CDR1 is SGHTA and CDR2 FQGNSA. In DNA form, the CDR3 reads TGTGCCAGCAGCCCGCGGCAGGGGGCCCTCGAGCAGTACTTC. Residues: CASSPRQGALEQYF.

This rearrangement joins TRBV28 to TRBJ2-5, with 9 bases fitting TRBD1. The germline CDR1 and CDR2 sequences are MDHEN and SYDVKM. V shed 6 bases, J shed 4 bases, and the junction held 12 bases outside the gene matches. This CDR3 has 16 amino acids. CDR3 bases: TGTGCCAGCAGCCTACCTTGGGACAGGGTGGGAGAGACCCAGTACTTC. Translation gives CASSLPWDRVGETQYF. The variable domain in full, with the rest retrieved from reference TRBV28 and TRBJ2-5, is DVKVTQSSRYLVKRTGEKVFLECVQDMDHENMFWYRQDPGLGLRLIYFSYDVKMKEKGDIPEGYSVSREKKERFSLILESASTNQTSMYLCASSLPWDRVGETQYFGPGTRLLVL.

The CDR3 sequence: CASSLTGDRGHGYTF. The CDR3 DNA reads TGTGCCAGCAGTTTAACCGGGGACAGGGGGCATGGCTACACCTTC. This chain links TRBV27 with TRBJ1-2; 12 bases map to TRBD1. This CDR3 is built from 15 residues. Losses at the gene ends were 2 bases for V and 6 bases for J; bases not matched to a gene: 4. The germline V gene encodes CDR1 MNHEY and CDR2 SMNVEV (reference sequence).

The chain carries TRBV2 and TRBJ2-7; D unclear. The CDR3 totals 13 residues. In germline, CDR1 is SNHLY, CDR2 FYNNEI. V was pared by 6 bases and J by 0 bases, with 9 bases between. CDR3 residues: CASSPASSYEQYF. CDR3 sequence (DNA): TGTGCCAGCAGCCCCGCTAGCTCCTACGAGCAGTACTTC.

The chain joins TRBV5-1 to TRBJ1-3; D gene uncertain. Deletions cut 2 bases from V and 0 bases from J, with 9 bases between. This CDR3 contains 15 residues. The germline V gene has CDR1 SGHRS and CDR2 YFSETQ. Written as DNA, the CDR3 is TGCGCCAGCAGCTTCGGGTCTACCTCTGGAAACACCATATATTTT. It encodes CASSFGSTSGNTIYF.

The V gene is TRBV5-4, the J gene TRBJ2-5; TRBD2 matches at 7 bases. The V segment lost 2 bases and the J segment 5 bases; nucleotides outside the gene matches: 6. The CDR3 covers 14 residues. Per the germline V gene, CDR1 is SGHNT and CDR2 is YYREEE (reference sequence). The CDR3 reads CASSFRGEGETQYF. As DNA, the CDR3 is TGTGCCAGCAGCTTCCGAGGGGAGGGGGAGACCCAGTACTTC.

The chain employs TRBV18 and TRBJ1-5; D is ambiguous. Trimming pared 3 bases from V and 2 bases from J, leaving 17 bases between. The CDR3 contains 17 residues. The V gene's germline CDR1 is KGHSH and CDR2 LQKENI. CDR3 in DNA: TGTGCCAGCTCACCTCTAGGCCCGTCGGTGGGCAATCAGCCCCAGCATTTT. It translates to CASSPLGPSVGNQPQHF.